Many counts were recorded for the clone carrying this T cell receptor beta chain. This record belongs to a study of identical twins. TCRdb re-derived calls from the 5' RACE reads in MiXCR, one entry per CDR3 protein. The table has 250,000 or so distinct CDR3 sequences, 5.5% to 8% seen once. The CDR3 consists of 13 residues. V lost 2 bases, J lost 5 bases, and 8 bases lay in between. Germline V lookup: CDR1 SGHRS, CDR2 YFSETQ. The sample also formed part of further work on yellow fever vaccine responses in identical twins.

Sequenced material: memory (CD45RO+) T cells sorted from blood. This receptor was obtained from a woman between 18 and 29 years old in good health. This chain joins TRBV5-1 and TRBJ1-5; D gene unclear. CDR3 amino acids: CASSFEGDQPQHF. The DNA of the CDR3 is TGCGCCAGCAGCTTTGAGGGCGATCAGCCCCAGCATTTT.